This TCR beta chain originates from a study of cytomegalovirus exposure and HLA in healthy donors. The PCR used 60 Vbeta and 13 Jbeta primers. Sequencing used immunoSEQ multiplex PCR; TCRdb keeps in-frame clones, though not all of them. The table counts approximately 72,000 clones; roughly 4.7% lies in the top ten. Germline CDR1 reads SGHNT; CDR2 reads YYREEE (reference sequence). V lost 3 bases and J lost 4, with 14 bases in between. CDR3 length: 14 residues. The genes are TRBV5-4 and TRBJ2-7; D gene unclear. The specimen sequenced was PBMCs. The sequence derives from a woman between 40 and 55 years old in good health and CMV-seropositive. CDR3 sequence: CASSSGRSSYEQYF. The CDR3 coding sequence is TGTGCCAGCAGCTCTGGTCGGTCCTCATACGAGCAGTACTTC. Combining the CDR3 with reference TRBV5-4 and TRBJ2-7 gives the whole variable domain ETGVTQSPTHLIKTRGQQVTLRCSSQSGHNTVSWYQQALGQGPQFIFQYYREEENGRGNFPPRFSGLQFPNYSSELNVNALELDDSALYLCASSSGRSSYEQYFGPGTRLTVT.